This TCR beta chain is from a study of T cell responses to AZD1222 COVID-19 vaccine. With regard to this clone: Antigen: not known.

V was pared by 2 bases and J by 2 bases, with 12 bases between. Germline values: CDR1 KGHDR, CDR2 SFDVKD. The CDR3 is 16 amino acids. Produced via immunoSEQ multiplex PCR; TCRdb's table is partial and in-frame only. The table has about 79,000 clones, roughly 94% seen once. Study-wide results and limits: Seropositivity was recorded at baseline in only a handful of AZD1222 recipients. Clonal diversity was possibly underestimated, and white British individuals and females predominated among donors. Regions 160-218 and 743-854 dominated among vaccine-associated CD4 TCRs spanning spike.

This receptor was obtained from an adult in good health. The J gene is TRBJ1-3, the V gene TRBV24-1, with unresolved D. Sequencing was performed on peripheral blood, taken on day 0 of MenACWY control vaccination. CDR3 sequence reads: CATSDSRSRPGNTIYF. CDR3 coding DNA: TGTGCCACCAGTGATTCCCGCTCACGGCCTGGAAACACCATATATTTT.